Each of the 17 T cell receptor beta chains below was sequenced from the same sample in a study of T cell responses to AZD1222 COVID-19 vaccine. Produced via immunoSEQ multiplex PCR; TCRdb's table is partial and in-frame only. This table has more than 15,000 clones, 85% to 90% appearing once. This specimen consisted of peripheral blood, obtained 28 days after the second AZD1222 dose. The source is an adult who received the AZD1222 COVID-19 vaccine.

V and J are TRBV11-3 and TRBJ2-2; the D call may be TRBD1 or TRBD2 (5 bases each). Germline V gives CDR1 SGHNT, CDR2 YENEEA. With 5 bases removed from V and 7 bases from J, the gap between germline ends came to 14 bases. The CDR3 totals 14 residues. The CDR3 DNA reads as TGTGCCAGCAGCCTCATGAGGGGCGGCGGGGAGCTGTTTTTT. Its protein is CASSLMRGGGELFF.

The chain uses TRBV5-1 and TRBJ1-2; D unclear. Trimming stripped 4 bases from V and 3 bases from J, with 13 bases between. Germline-derived CDR1 and CDR2 are SGHRS and YFSETQ. The CDR3 totals 14 residues. CDR3 DNA sequence: TGCGCCAGCAGCCCTCAGAAAGATTACTATGGCTACACCTTC. The encoded protein is CASSPQKDYYGYTF.

V and J are TRBV27 and TRBJ2-1; TRBD2 matches at 11 bases. The CDR3 has 15 residues. The V and J ends lost 3 bases and 2 bases, in that order; junction bases with no gene match: 0. Germline CDR1 MNHEY, CDR2 SMNVEV (reference sequence). CDR3 sequence reads: CASSFSGGAYNEQFF. CDR3 DNA sequence: TGTGCCAGCAGTTTTAGCGGGGGGGCCTACAATGAGCAGTTCTTC.

The CDR3 DNA reads TGTGCCAGCACTCAGGACAGGGTCTCCTACGAGCAGTACTTC. Its protein is CASTQDRVSYEQYF. This chain uses TRBV6-5 with TRBJ2-7; 8 positions match TRBD1. The CDR3 is 14 residues long. The junction had 5 bases not matched to a gene; V was cut back by 7 bases and J by 0 bases. Germline CDR1 and CDR2: MNHEY and SVGAGI.

This chain joins TRBV6-5 and TRBJ1-5, with D possibly matching TRBD1 (5 bases). The CDR3 has 13 amino acids. V gave up 6 bases and J gave up 8 bases, with 14 bases separating them. CDR1 is MNHEY and CDR2 is SVGAGI in the germline V gene. The CDR3 spells CASSPGPGEPQHF. The CDR3 DNA follows: TGTGCCAGCAGCCCGGGACCCGGGGAGCCCCAGCATTTT.

This clone showed up just a few times. The V and J genes are TRBV19 and TRBJ1-5; no reliable D call. The CDR3 has 13 residues. V lost 7 bases to trimming and J lost 1 base, with 8 bases between them. Per the germline V gene, CDR1 is LNHDA and CDR2 is SQIVND (reference sequence). In DNA, the CDR3 is TGTGCCAGTAACGAAGTCAGCAATCAGCCCCAGCATTTT. Protein: CASNEVSNQPQHF. Filled out from reference TRBV19 and TRBJ1-5, the complete variable domain reads DGGITQSPKYLFRKEGQNVTLSCEQNLNHDAMYWYRQDPGQGLRLIYYSQIVNDFQKGDIAEGYSVSREKKESFPLTVTSAQKNPTAFYLCASNEVSNQPQHFGDGTRLSIL.

This chain links TRBV7-9 with TRBJ2-3, with D possibly TRBD1 on 6 matching bases. This CDR3 contains 15 residues. Germline V gives CDR1 SEHNR, CDR2 FQNEAQ (reference sequence). Trimming left V 3 bases short and J 2 bases short, with 12 bases between. CDR3 loop: CASSLVGGFTDTQYF. Written as DNA, the CDR3 is TGTGCCAGCAGCTTGGTAGGGGGATTCACAGATACGCAGTATTTT.

This clone was seen a handful of times. The rearrangement uses TRBV10-2 and TRBJ2-5, with TRBD2 matching over 11 bases. Germline CDR1 WSHSY, CDR2 SAAADI. The CDR3 length is 15 residues. Trimming cost V 6 bases and J 1 base; bases outside gene matches: 4. The CDR3 DNA follows: TGCGCCAGCAGCGTAACTAGCGGGGGCCAAGAGACCCAGTACTTC. It translates to CASSVTSGGQETQYF.

Here the CDR3 DNA reads TGTGCCAGCAGTTACTCGCAGCGGGTGGCTGGAAACACCATATATTTT. Translating gives CASSYSQRVAGNTIYF. The rearrangement joins TRBV6-5 to TRBJ1-3; D not resolved. The CDR3 has 16 residues. The V end lost 0 bases, the J end lost 2 bases, and 11 bases lay between the germline ends. Germline V lookup: CDR1 MNHEY, CDR2 SVGAGI.

The rearrangement uses TRBV5-1 and TRBJ2-1; TRBD2 aligns across 9 bases. Germline-derived CDR1 and CDR2 are SGHRS and YFSETQ. The CDR3 consists of 17 residues. Trimming cost V 4 bases and J 6 bases; bases outside gene matches: 14. This CDR3 is CASSRWGGGAASNEQFF. CDR3 nucleotide sequence: TGCGCCAGCAGCCGATGGGGCGGGGGGGCCGCGAGCAATGAGCAGTTCTTC.

In this sample, this clone turned up once. This chain joins TRBV5-6 and TRBJ1-2; D ambiguous. CDR1 is SGHDT, CDR2 YYEEEE, per germline. V lost 4 bases and J 2 bases, leaving 9 bases between the germline ends. This CDR3 comprises 13 residues. In DNA form, the CDR3 reads TGTGCCAGCAGCCTCGGACGGAACTATGGCTACACCTTC. Amino acid sequence: CASSLGRNYGYTF.

The gene calls are TRBV28 and TRBJ1-5; 7 bases agree with TRBD1. The length of the CDR3 is 18 residues. CDR1 is MDHEN, CDR2 SYDVKM, per germline. Losses at the gene ends were 6 bases for V and 0 bases for J; bases not matched to a gene: 14. The CDR3 DNA is TGTGCCAGCAGACGGGGGACAGCGCACATATATAGCAATCAGCCCCAGCATTTT. It specifies CASRRGTAHIYSNQPQHF.

The V call is TRBV6-4, the J call TRBJ1-2, with 7 bases matching TRBD1. CDR1 and CDR2 from the germline V gene are MRHNA and SNTAGT. V was pared by 2 bases and J by 7 bases, with 10 bases of the junction left unmatched. The length of the CDR3 is 15 residues. The CDR3 loop is CASSDTGQALGGYTF. The CDR3 DNA sequence: TGTGCCAGCAGTGACACCGGACAGGCCCTGGGTGGCTACACCTTC.

V is TRBV10-3 and J is TRBJ1-1; D is perhaps TRBD1 (5 bases). V lost 9 bases and J 1 base, leaving 21 bases between the germline ends. Germline assignment: CDR1 ENHRY and CDR2 SYGVKD. The CDR3 runs to 16 residues. In DNA, the CDR3 is TGTGCCATTGGGGCGACCCTAGGGGTGACGAACACTGAAGCTTTCTTT. Translating gives CAIGATLGVTNTEAFF.

V and J are TRBV3-1 (or the pseudogene TRBV3-2) and TRBJ2-3, with 10 positions matching TRBD2. Germline CDR1 and CDR2: LGHDT and YNNKEL (reference sequence). Trimming at V came to 1 base and at J to 3 bases, leaving 4 bases not matched to a gene. The CDR3 has 16 amino acids. CDR3 sequence (DNA): TGTGCCAGCAGCCAAGTGAGCGGGGGGGCTACAGATACGCAGTATTTT. This codes for CASSQVSGGATDTQYF.

The V gene is TRBV18, the J gene TRBJ1-6, with D hard to call. CDR1 is KGHSH, CDR2 LQKENI, per germline. Between the trimmed V and J ends, which lost 3 bases and 9 bases, there was a span of 12 bases. This CDR3 is 14 amino acids long. CDR3 bases: TGTGCCAGCTCACCTGAGAATACGGGTTCACCCCTCCACTTT. Translation gives CASSPENTGSPLHF.

Only one count was recorded for this clone. The CDR3 bases are TGTGCCAGCAGCCAAGATTGGAGGACCGGGGAGCTGTTTTTT. Protein product: CASSQDWRTGELFF. The chain has TRBV3-1 (or the pseudogene TRBV3-2) and TRBJ2-2, with D tentatively TRBD2 (5 bases). The CDR3 extends over 14 amino acids. From germline, CDR1 is LGHDT and CDR2 YNNKEL (reference sequence). The V gene lost 0 bases and the J gene lost 5 bases, with 7 bases spanning the gap.